The sequence of this TCR beta chain was determined in a study of blood T cell repertoires in COVID-19. Study processing details: Estimated nucleated cell counts came from reference gene primer amplification. The assay was immunoSEQ multiplex PCR, and TCRdb's table has in-frame clones only and misses some. V, J and clone size are those of that table, while D and trimming were read from the DNA. The sample comprises roughly 370,000 clones, 80% to 90% of which are singletons, and 10% rests with the top ten. Sequenced material: PBMCs or T cells enriched from blood (not recorded which). This TCR was recovered from a woman aged 50 to 60 who had recovered from COVID-19.

The CDR3 protein is CASSKGQPQETQYF. CDR3 nucleotide sequence: TGTGCCAGCAGTAAAGGACAGCCCCAAGAGACCCAGTACTTC. This chain connects TRBV9 to TRBJ2-5; perhaps TRBD1 as D (6 bases). CDR3 length: 14 amino acids. Germline V gene data show CDR1 as SGDLS and CDR2 as YYNGEE. V dropped 5 bases and J dropped 1 base, with 12 bases sitting between them.